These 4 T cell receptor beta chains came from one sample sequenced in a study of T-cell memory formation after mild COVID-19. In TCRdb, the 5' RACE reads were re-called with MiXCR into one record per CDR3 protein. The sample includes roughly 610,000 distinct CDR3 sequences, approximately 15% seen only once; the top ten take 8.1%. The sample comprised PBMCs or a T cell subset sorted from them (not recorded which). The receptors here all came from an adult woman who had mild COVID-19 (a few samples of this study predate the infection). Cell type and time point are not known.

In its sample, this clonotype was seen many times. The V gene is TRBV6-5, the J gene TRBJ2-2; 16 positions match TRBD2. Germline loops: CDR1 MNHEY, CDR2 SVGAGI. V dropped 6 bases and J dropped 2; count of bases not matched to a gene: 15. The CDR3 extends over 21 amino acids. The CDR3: CASSYLGLAGGFWGNTGELFF. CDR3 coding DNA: TGTGCCAGCAGCTACCTGGGACTAGCGGGAGGGTTTTGGGGAAACACCGGGGAGCTGTTTTTT.

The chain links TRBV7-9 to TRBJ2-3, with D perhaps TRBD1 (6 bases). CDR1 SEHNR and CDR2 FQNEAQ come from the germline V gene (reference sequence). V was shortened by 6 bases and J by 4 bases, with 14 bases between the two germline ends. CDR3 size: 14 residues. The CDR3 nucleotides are TGTGCCAGCAGTTATAGGGACACCGCAGATACGCAGTATTTT. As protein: CASSYRDTADTQYF. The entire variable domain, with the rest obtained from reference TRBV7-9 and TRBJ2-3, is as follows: DTGVSQNPRHKITKRGQNVTFRCDPISEHNRLYWYRQTLGQGPEFLTYFQNEAQLEKSRLLSDRFSAERPKGSFSTLEIQRTEQGDSAMYLCASSYRDTADTQYFGPGTRLTVL.

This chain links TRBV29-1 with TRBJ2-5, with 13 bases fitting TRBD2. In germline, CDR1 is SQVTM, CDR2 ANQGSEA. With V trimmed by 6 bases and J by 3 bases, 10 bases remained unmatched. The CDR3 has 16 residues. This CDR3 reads CSVTGLAGVSKETQYF. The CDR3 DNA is TGCAGCGTCACCGGACTAGCGGGAGTTTCGAAAGAGACCCAGTACTTC.

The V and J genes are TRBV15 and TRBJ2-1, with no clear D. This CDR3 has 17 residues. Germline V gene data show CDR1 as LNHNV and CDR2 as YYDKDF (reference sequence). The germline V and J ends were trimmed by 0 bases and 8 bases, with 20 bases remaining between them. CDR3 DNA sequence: TGTGCCACCAGCAGAGATGCCCTCGAAAACCCCTCGCATGAGCAGTTCTTC. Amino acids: CATSRDALENPSHEQFF.